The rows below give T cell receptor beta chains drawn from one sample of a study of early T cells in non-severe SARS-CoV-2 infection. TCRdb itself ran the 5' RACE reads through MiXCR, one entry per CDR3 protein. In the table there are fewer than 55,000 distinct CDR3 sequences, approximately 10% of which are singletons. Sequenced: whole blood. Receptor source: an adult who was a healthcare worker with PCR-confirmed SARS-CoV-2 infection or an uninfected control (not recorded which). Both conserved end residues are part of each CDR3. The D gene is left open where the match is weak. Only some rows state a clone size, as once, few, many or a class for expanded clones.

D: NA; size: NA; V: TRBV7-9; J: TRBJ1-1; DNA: TGTGCCAGCAGCGGTTTGCGAGGCGCTGAAGCTTTCTTT; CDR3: CASSGLRGAEAFF
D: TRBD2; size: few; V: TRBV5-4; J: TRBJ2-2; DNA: TGTGCCAGCACCCCGGGACTACAAAACACCGGGGAGCTGTTTTTT; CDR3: CASTPGLQNTGELFF
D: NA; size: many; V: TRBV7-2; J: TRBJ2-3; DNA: TGTGCCAGCAGCTTATTGGGGGCATTCACAGATACGCAGTATTTT; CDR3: CASSLLGAFTDTQYF
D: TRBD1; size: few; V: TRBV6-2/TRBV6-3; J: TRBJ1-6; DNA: TGTGCCAGCAGTTCCGGGACAGGGGTTGGACCCCTCCACTTT; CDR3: CASSSGTGVGPLHF
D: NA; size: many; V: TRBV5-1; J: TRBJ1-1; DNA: TGCGCCAGCAGCTCTGGACAGAACACTGAAGCTTTCTTT; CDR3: CASSSGQNTEAFF
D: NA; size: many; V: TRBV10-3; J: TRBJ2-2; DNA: TGTGCCATCAGAGCCGTAGGGGGGAGACTTGACACCGGGGAGCTGTTTTTT; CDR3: CAIRAVGGRLDTGELFF
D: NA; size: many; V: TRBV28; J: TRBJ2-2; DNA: TGTGCCAGCAGTTCCCCCGGGCTAGAGGAGCTGTTTTTT; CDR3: CASSSPGLEELFF
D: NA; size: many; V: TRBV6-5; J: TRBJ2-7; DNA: TGTGCCAGCAGTCCCCAGCCGATTGGGGTCTACGAGCAGTACTTC; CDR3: CASSPQPIGVYEQYF
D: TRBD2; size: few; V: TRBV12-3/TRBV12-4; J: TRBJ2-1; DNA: TGTGCCAGCATCAGGACTAGCTCCTACAATGAGCAGTTCTTC; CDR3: CASIRTSSYNEQFF
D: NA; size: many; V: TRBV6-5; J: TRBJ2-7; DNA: TGTGCCAGCAGTTCATCATCCGGGAGGACCAGGGGCGAGCAGTACTTC; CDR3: CASSSSSGRTRGEQYF
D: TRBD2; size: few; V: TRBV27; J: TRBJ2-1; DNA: TGTGCCAGCAGTTTTCGACTAGCGGGGGATAGGTCCTACAATGAGCAGTTCTTC; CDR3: CASSFRLAGDRSYNEQFF
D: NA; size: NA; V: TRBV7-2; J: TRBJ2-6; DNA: TGTGCCAGCAGCACCCAGTCTGGGGCCAACGTCCTGACTTTC; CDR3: CASSTQSGANVLTF
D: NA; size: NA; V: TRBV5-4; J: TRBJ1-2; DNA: TGTGCCAGCAGCTTCGCAGGGCTTAACTATGGCTACACCTTC; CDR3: CASSFAGLNYGYTF
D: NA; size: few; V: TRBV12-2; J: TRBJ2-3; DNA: TGTGCAAGTCGCTTAGCGCCACCAGATACGCAGTATTTT; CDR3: CASRLAPPDTQYF
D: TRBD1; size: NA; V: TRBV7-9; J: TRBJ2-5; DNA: TGTGCCAGCAGCTCCGGACAGGGGAATAAAGAGACCCAGTACTTC; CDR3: CASSSGQGNKETQYF
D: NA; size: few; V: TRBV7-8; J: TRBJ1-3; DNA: TGTGCCAGCAGCTTAGTAGGGGATCGCTCTGGAAACACCATATATTTT; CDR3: CASSLVGDRSGNTIYF
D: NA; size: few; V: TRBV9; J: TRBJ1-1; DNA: TGTGCCAGCAGCGCTGTCAGGAACACTGAAGCTTTCTTT; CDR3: CASSAVRNTEAFF
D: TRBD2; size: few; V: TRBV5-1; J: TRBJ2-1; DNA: TGCGCCAGCAGCCGGACTAGCAGGGAGAGTGAGCAGTTCTTC; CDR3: CASSRTSRESEQFF
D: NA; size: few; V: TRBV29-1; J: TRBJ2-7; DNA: TGCAGCGTCAAGGCCGAAAGACAGGCTGCCTACGAGCAGTACTTC; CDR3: CSVKAERQAAYEQYF
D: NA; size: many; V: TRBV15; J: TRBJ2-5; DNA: TGTGCCACCAGCGTAACTAGAAAAGGGGAGACCCAGTACTTC; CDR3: CATSVTRKGETQYF
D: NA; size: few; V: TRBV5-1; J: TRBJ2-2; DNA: TGCGCCAGCAGCTTGCAAGGGGGGACCGGGGAGCTGTTTTTT; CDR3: CASSLQGGTGELFF
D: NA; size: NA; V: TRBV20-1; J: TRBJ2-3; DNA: TGCAGTGCCACTCGTGCGGAGGCTAGCACAGATACGCAGTATTTT; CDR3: CSATRAEASTDTQYF
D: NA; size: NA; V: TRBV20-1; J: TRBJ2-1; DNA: TGCAGTGCTAACCTAGGAGTTGCCCTAAATGAGCAGTTCTTC; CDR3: CSANLGVALNEQFF
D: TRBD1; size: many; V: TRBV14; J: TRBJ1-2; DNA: TGTGCCAGCAGCCAAGCCCTTGGACAGGGGACGACTGGCTACACCTTC; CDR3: CASSQALGQGTTGYTF
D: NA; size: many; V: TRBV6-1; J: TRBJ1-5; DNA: TGTGCCAGCCAGACCGTCCATAGCAATCAGCCCCAGCATTTT; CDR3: CASQTVHSNQPQHF
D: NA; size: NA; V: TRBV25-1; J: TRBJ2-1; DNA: TGTGCCAGCAGTGAGACGACTACCCTCCTCGCGGGGGAGCAGTTCTTC; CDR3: CASSETTTLLAGEQFF
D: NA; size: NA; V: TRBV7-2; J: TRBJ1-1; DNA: TGTGCCAGCAGCTGGAACACTGAAGCTTTCTTT; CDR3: CASSWNTEAFF
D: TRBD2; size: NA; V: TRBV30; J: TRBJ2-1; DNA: TGTGCCTGGAGTGTAGCGGGGAGACTAATCTACAATGAGCAGTTCTTC; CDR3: CAWSVAGRLIYNEQFF
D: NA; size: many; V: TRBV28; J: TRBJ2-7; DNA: TGTGCCAGCAGCTCACGGGACACCTTCTACGAGCAGTACTTC; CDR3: CASSSRDTFYEQYF